The present T cell receptor beta chain was sequenced within a study of cytotoxic CD8 clonotypes in ibrutinib-treated CLL. The study, taken as a whole, reports: Sustained-remission and progressing patients were not sampled at matched times.

The table came from immunoSEQ multiplex PCR; TCRdb's copy has only in-frame clones and leaves some out. This repertoire shows fewer than 100,000 clones, about 76% found once; its top ten account for 4.8%. Details on this clone: Its antigen is not known.

The sample in question was PBMCs, obtained after 12 months of ibrutinib treatment. This TCR derives from a human donor with chronic lymphocytic leukemia.

In nucleotides, the CDR3 is TGCGCCAGCAGCTTGTTGGCAGATATAACAGCTAACTATGGCTACACCTTC. It encodes CASSLLADITANYGYTF. The J gene is TRBJ1-2, the V gene TRBV5-1; D call uncertain. Trimming took 1 base from V and 0 from J, leaving 16 bases between them. Looked up from germline, CDR1 is SGHRS and CDR2 is YFSETQ. The CDR3 runs to 17 residues.